What follows are 27 T cell receptor beta chains derived from one specimen sequenced in a study of cytomegalovirus exposure and HLA in healthy donors. PCR was performed using 60 Vbeta and 13 Jbeta primers. Using immunoSEQ multiplex PCR, the repertoire was profiled, and TCRdb retains in-frame clones only, with some absent. The data contain 65,000 to 80,000 clones, around four fifths of them singletons. The sequenced sample was PBMCs. The receptors derive from a woman in her thirties or forties in good health and CMV-seropositive.

J is TRBJ2-5 and V is TRBV5-4; 9 bases are shared with TRBD2. The CDR3 length is 15 residues. Germline V gene data show CDR1 as SGHNT and CDR2 as YYREEE (reference sequence). V lost 3 bases and J lost 5; bases outside the gene matches: 8. The CDR3 spells CASSSRLAERETQYF. In DNA form, the CDR3 reads TGTGCCAGCAGCTCACGACTAGCGGAACGGGAGACCCAGTACTTC.

This clone has more than one count but fewer than ten. V usage is TRBV30 and J usage is TRBJ2-1; TRBD2 aligns across 9 bases. Germline CDR1 is GTSNPN and CDR2 is SVGIG (reference sequence). The CDR3 is made up of 13 amino acids. V lost 4 bases to trimming and J lost 4 bases; unmatched junction nucleotides: 2. Here the CDR3 reads CAWTAGGYNEQFF. CDR3 coding DNA: TGTGCCTGGACAGCGGGGGGTTACAATGAGCAGTTCTTC.

The chain carries TRBV5-1 and TRBJ2-7; 9 positions match TRBD2. The CDR3 extends over 15 amino acids. CDR1 SGHRS and CDR2 YFSETQ come from the germline V gene. V shed 0 bases and J 4 bases; nucleotides not matched to a gene: 5. CDR3 amino acids: CASSLGSLAGYEQYF. The CDR3 DNA is TGCGCCAGCAGCTTGGGGTCTCTAGCGGGGTACGAGCAGTACTTC.

The chain combines TRBV10-1 with TRBJ2-5; TRBD2 matches 8 bases. CDR3 length: 17 residues. Germline loops: CDR1 WNHNN, CDR2 SYGVQD (reference sequence). The V segment lost 3 bases and the J segment 11 bases; nucleotides outside the gene matches: 20. CDR3 bases: TGCGCCAGCAGTGAAACAGTCCAAGCGGGGGAGACGGGGGAGCAGTACTTC. It codes for CASSETVQAGETGEQYF.

V usage is TRBV7-6 and J usage is TRBJ2-7; 7 positions agree with TRBD1. V shed 5 bases and J 1 base; nucleotides not matched to a gene: 5. The CDR3 has 14 amino acids. Germline CDR1 is SGHVS and CDR2 is FNYEAQ. The CDR3 DNA sequence: TGTGCCAGCAGCATGACAGGGCGTTCCTACGAGCAGTACTTC. Its protein product is CASSMTGRSYEQYF.

The chain combines TRBV27 with TRBJ2-7, with a weak D call TRBD1 (5 bases). The V end lost 3 bases, the J end lost 3 bases, and 12 bases lay between the germline ends. The CDR3 is 14 amino acids. Per germline, CDR1 MNHEY and CDR2 SMNVEV (reference sequence). Written as DNA, the CDR3 is TGTGCCAGCAGTTTTAGAAGGGGCGGCTACGAGCAGTACTTC. Translating gives CASSFRRGGYEQYF.

The rearrangement links TRBV19 to TRBJ1-3; D remains unclear. V was clipped by 0 bases and J by 0 bases, with 9 bases between them. The CDR3 covers 16 residues. CDR1 LNHDA and CDR2 SQIVND come from the germline V gene (reference sequence). The CDR3 reads CASSIDLESSGNTIYF. The CDR3 DNA follows: TGTGCCAGTAGTATAGATCTGGAGAGCTCTGGAAACACCATATATTTT. Using reference TRBV19 and TRBJ1-3 for the parts outside the CDR3, the full variable domain is DGGITQSPKYLFRKEGQNVTLSCEQNLNHDAMYWYRQDPGQGLRLIYYSQIVNDFQKGDIAEGYSVSREKKESFPLTVTSAQKNPTAFYLCASSIDLESSGNTIYFGEGSWLTVV.

This clone was counted only a few times. The CDR3 DNA follows: TGTGCCATCAGTCCTTCGACGGGGGGCACCGAAAAACTGTTTTTT. Amino acids: CAISPSTGGTEKLFF. The V and J genes are TRBV10-3 and TRBJ1-4, with D tentatively TRBD1 (6 bases). The CDR3 has 15 residues. V was cut by 5 bases and J by 8 bases, with 18 bases left in between. Germline CDR1 ENHRY, CDR2 SYGVKD.

V is TRBV6-1 and J is TRBJ1-5; D gene unclear. The germline V and J ends were trimmed by 3 bases and 1 base, with 4 bases remaining between them. Germline loops: CDR1 MNHNS, CDR2 SASEGT. The CDR3 spans 13 residues. CDR3 protein: CASSDTSNQPQHF. In nucleotides, the CDR3 is TGTGCCAGCAGTGATACAAGCAATCAGCCCCAGCATTTT.

This clone was counted a few times. V usage is TRBV28 and J usage is TRBJ2-1; 13 nucleotides match TRBD2. The CDR3 contains 16 residues. V shed 6 bases and J 7 bases; nucleotides not matched to a gene: 9. The germline V gene encodes CDR1 MDHEN and CDR2 SYDVKM. CDR3 nucleotides: TGTGCCAGCAGCCTAACTAGCGGGGGGGCCAGGAATGAGCAGTTCTTC. Residues: CASSLTSGGARNEQFF. The variable domain in full, completed from reference TRBV28 and TRBJ2-1, reads DVKVTQSSRYLVKRTGEKVFLECVQDMDHENMFWYRQDPGLGLRLIYFSYDVKMKEKGDIPEGYSVSREKKERFSLILESASTNQTSMYLCASSLTSGGARNEQFFGPGTRLTVL.

CDR3 in DNA: TGTGCCAGCAGCCAAGGCTCAGGGGACACCATATATTTT. It yields the protein CASSQGSGDTIYF. V usage is TRBV4-2 and J usage is TRBJ1-3; D is possibly TRBD1 (6 bases). CDR1 is LGHNA and CDR2 is YNFKEQ in the germline V gene. Trimming took 1 base from V and 8 from J, leaving 9 bases between them. CDR3 length: 13 amino acids.

This chain joins TRBV28 and TRBJ1-2, with a possible D match to TRBD1 (5 bases). Germline V gene sequence: CDR1 MDHEN, CDR2 SYDVKM. CDR3 size: 15 residues. Trimming removed 2 bases from V and 9 bases from J, with 19 bases in between. The CDR3 here is CASSLAGHSRLSYTF. The CDR3 nucleotides are TGTGCCAGCAGTTTAGCCGGACACTCCCGGTTAAGCTACACCTTC.

This chain links TRBV4-1 with TRBJ2-5; TRBD1 matches at 7 bases. V shed 4 bases and J 5 bases; nucleotides not matched to a gene: 10. There are 15 residues in the CDR3. Germline V CDR1 and CDR2: MGHRA, YSYEKL. CDR3 nucleotide sequence: TGCGCCAGCAGCCCGACAGGGCTCCTACAGGAGACCCAGTACTTC. This gives the protein CASSPTGLLQETQYF.

This chain uses TRBV7-2 with TRBJ1-6; D not certain. The CDR3 sequence is 12 residues long. Between the trimmed V and J ends, which lost 5 bases and 6 bases, there was a span of 5 bases. Per the germline V gene, CDR1 is SGHTA and CDR2 is FQGNSA. The CDR3 loop reads CASSPGNSPLHF. The CDR3 nucleotides read TGTGCCAGCAGCCCGGGTAATTCACCCCTCCACTTT. Combining the CDR3 with reference TRBV7-2 and TRBJ1-6 gives the whole variable domain GAGVSQSPSNKVTEKGKDVELRCDPISGHTALYWYRQSLGQGLEFLIYFQGNSAPDKSGLPSDRFSAERTGGSVSTLTIQRTQQEDSAVYLCASSPGNSPLHFGNGTRLTVT.

This rearrangement joins TRBV19 to TRBJ2-7; TRBD1 aligns across 8 bases. After removal of 1 base from V and 3 bases from J, the junction contained 2 bases not matched to a gene. From germline, CDR1 is LNHDA and CDR2 SQIVND (reference sequence). The CDR3 spans 14 residues. Here the CDR3 DNA reads TGTGCCAGTAGTATAGGTACAGGGGGCTACGAGCAGTACTTC. This codes for CASSIGTGGYEQYF.

The genes are TRBV6-5 and TRBJ2-5; D perhaps matches TRBD2 (7 bases). From germline, CDR1 is MNHEY and CDR2 SVGAGI. V gave up 10 bases and J gave up 5 bases, with 17 bases separating them. The CDR3 has 13 amino acids. This CDR3 reads CATTSGGGETQYF. CDR3 DNA: TGTGCCACCACCTCGGGCGGGGGCGAGACCCAGTACTTC.

This chain connects TRBV13 to TRBJ1-1; 7 positions agree with TRBD1. With V trimmed by 2 bases and J by 5 bases, 5 bases remained unmatched. Germline V gene data show CDR1 as PRHDT and CDR2 as FYEKMQ (reference sequence). The CDR3 is made up of 14 amino acids. The CDR3 DNA sequence: TGTGCCAGCAGCTTAAGGGACAGCCGGACTGAAGCTTTCTTT. It codes for CASSLRDSRTEAFF. Full variable domain (rest looked up from reference TRBV13 and TRBJ1-1): AAGVIQSPRHLIKEKRETATLKCYPIPRHDTVYWYQQGPGQDPQFLISFYEKMQSDKGSIPDRFSAQQFSDYHSELNMSSLELGDSALYFCASSLRDSRTEAFFGQGTRLTVV.

This clone was observed a few times. CDR3 sequence: CASSSDRPQETQYF. The DNA for the CDR3 is TGTGCCAGCAGCTCGGACAGGCCTCAAGAGACCCAGTACTTC. The chain has TRBV5-6 and TRBJ2-5; 7 nucleotides align to TRBD1. The V and J ends lost 3 bases and 2 bases, in that order; junction bases with no gene match: 4. Germline V lookup: CDR1 SGHDT, CDR2 YYEEEE. This CDR3 has 14 residues.

The chain carries TRBV6-1 and TRBJ1-4; D may be TRBD1 (5 bases). This CDR3 is 15 amino acids long. Trimming stripped 5 bases from V and 5 bases from J, with 15 bases between. Germline V lookup: CDR1 MNHNS, CDR2 SASEGT. For the CDR3, the DNA is TGTGCCAGCAGTCCGGGGGGGTTAAGAAATGAAAAACTGTTTTTT. This translates into CASSPGGLRNEKLFF.

The chain links TRBV30 to TRBJ1-4; 8 positions agree with TRBD1. CDR1 and CDR2 (germline): GTSNPN, SVGIG (reference sequence). J gave up 3 bases and V 3 bases, and 6 bases lay outside the gene matches. This CDR3 region has 15 residues. The CDR3 DNA is TGTGCCTGGAGCCGACAGGGGCCTCCTAATGAAAAACTGTTTTTT. As protein: CAWSRQGPPNEKLFF.

The V gene is TRBV5-1, the J gene TRBJ2-1; no clear D gene. Germline values: CDR1 SGHRS, CDR2 YFSETQ. The CDR3 loop spans 15 amino acids. With 0 bases removed from V and 1 base from J, the gap between germline ends came to 8 bases. The CDR3 here is CASSLAGESYNEQFF. The CDR3 bases are TGCGCCAGCAGCTTGGCCGGAGAGTCCTACAATGAGCAGTTCTTC.

As DNA, the CDR3 is TGTGCCAGCAGCTTAGAATACACAGATACGCAGTATTTT. Translating gives CASSLEYTDTQYF. The chain is built from TRBV11-3 and TRBJ2-3; unclear D gene. CDR3 size: 13 residues. The germline CDR1 and CDR2 sequences are SGHNT and YENEEA. The ends were cut back, 0 bases at V and 2 bases at J, with 3 bases in the middle.

V gene TRBV19 combines with J gene TRBJ2-7, with D possibly being TRBD1 (5 bases). V lost 3 bases and J 7 bases, leaving 10 bases between the germline ends. CDR1 and CDR2 (germline): LNHDA, SQIVND (reference sequence). CDR3 length equals 12 residues. The CDR3 coding sequence is TGTGCCAGTAGTATGCAGGGTGGAGAGCAGTACTTC. This encodes CASSMQGGEQYF. The variable domain in full, completed from reference TRBV19 and TRBJ2-7, reads DGGITQSPKYLFRKEGQNVTLSCEQNLNHDAMYWYRQDPGQGLRLIYYSQIVNDFQKGDIAEGYSVSREKKESFPLTVTSAQKNPTAFYLCASSMQGGEQYFGPGTRLTVT.

The V gene is TRBV10-3, the J gene TRBJ2-5, with D tentatively TRBD1 (5 bases). Per germline, CDR1 ENHRY and CDR2 SYGVKD. This CDR3 is 16 amino acids long. V gave up 2 bases and J gave up 1 base, with 14 bases separating them. The CDR3 DNA follows: TGTGCCATCAGTGAGATTGGACGACAGTCCCAAGAGACCCAGTACTTC. It encodes CAISEIGRQSQETQYF.

This chain uses TRBV19 with TRBJ2-7, with a tentative D call TRBD1 (5 bases). Germline lookup yields CDR1 LNHDA and CDR2 SQIVND (reference sequence). This CDR3 has 12 amino acids. Trimming left V 6 bases short and J 7 bases short, with 13 bases between. CDR3: CASSAGLREQYF. CDR3 bases: TGTGCCAGTAGCGCAGGGCTTAGGGAGCAGTACTTC.

In this sample, this clone turned up once. J is TRBJ1-3 and V is TRBV30; unclear D gene. Germline-derived CDR1 and CDR2 are GTSNPN and SVGIG (reference sequence). The V and J ends lost 0 bases and 6 bases respectively, with 12 bases between them. This CDR3 contains 14 residues. The CDR3 loop is CAWSVRGVPNTIYF. The CDR3 bases are TGTGCCTGGAGTGTACGGGGAGTTCCAAACACCATATATTTT.

This clone was seen just once. The chain combines TRBV25-1 with TRBJ2-7; TRBD1 is a possible D gene (7 bases). The CDR3 spans 18 residues. Germline loops: CDR1 MGHDK, CDR2 SYGVNS. Trimming cost V 7 bases and J 3 bases, with 28 bases left between them. CDR3 bases: TGTGCCAGCAAGCCCTCTACGGAGGGGGCTCCCCCTCTCTACGAGCAGTACTTC. This gives the protein CASKPSTEGAPPLYEQYF.